Below, 22 T cell receptor beta chains from the same sample are listed, as sequenced in a study of blood T cell repertoires in COVID-19. The repertoire was sequenced with immunoSEQ multiplex PCR; TCRdb's copy has only in-frame clones and lacks some. The sample has tens of thousands of clones, roughly 89% seen once. Material for sequencing was peripheral blood. These receptor sequences come from a woman aged 45-59 years with acute or convalescent COVID-19.

The chain employs TRBV5-1 and TRBJ2-1, with D hard to call. The CDR3 covers 15 residues. Germline V gene data show CDR1 as SGHRS and CDR2 as YFSETQ. V lost 2 bases and J 3 bases, leaving 12 bases between the germline ends. In DNA, the CDR3 is TGCGCCAGCAGCTTTACCACCGCGAACTACAATGAGCAGTTCTTC. Translation gives CASSFTTANYNEQFF.

The rearrangement links TRBV5-4 to TRBJ1-2; a weak D match, TRBD1 (6 bases). There are 13 residues in the CDR3. The ends were cut back, 7 bases at V and 5 bases at J, with 15 bases in the middle. Germline CDR1 and CDR2: SGHNT and YYREEE (reference sequence). The CDR3 loop is CASGQNRRYGYTF. The CDR3 DNA reads as TGTGCCAGCGGACAGAATAGGAGATATGGCTACACCTTC.

The gene calls are TRBV5-6 and TRBJ2-7, with a tentative D call TRBD1 (5 bases). This CDR3 has 12 residues. From germline, CDR1 is SGHDT and CDR2 YYEEEE. The V gene lost 0 bases and the J gene lost 4 bases, with 5 bases spanning the gap. The CDR3 loop reads CASSLGQYEQYF. The CDR3, as DNA: TGTGCCAGCAGCTTGGGACAGTACGAGCAGTACTTC.

This chain connects TRBV6-6 to TRBJ1-1; 9 nucleotides align to TRBD1. The V gene end was trimmed by 1 base and the J gene end by 4 bases; junction bases not matched to a gene: 1. The CDR3 has 14 amino acids. Looked up from germline, CDR1 is MNHNY and CDR2 is SVGAGI (reference sequence). The CDR3 here is CASSYWDRATEAFF. CDR3 coding DNA: TGTGCCAGCAGTTACTGGGACAGGGCCACTGAAGCTTTCTTT.

V gene TRBV9 combines with J gene TRBJ2-4; TRBD1 matches at 10 bases. After removal of 4 bases from V and 10 bases from J, the junction contained 2 bases not matched to a gene. The CDR3 is made up of 12 amino acids. Germline lookup yields CDR1 SGDLS and CDR2 YYNGEE. CDR3 sequence (DNA): TGTGCCAGCAGCCCGGGACAGGGGATTCAGTACTTC. Protein product: CASSPGQGIQYF.

The chain joins TRBV30 to TRBJ2-3; tentative D call: TRBD1 (5 bases). From germline, CDR1 is GTSNPN and CDR2 SVGIG (reference sequence). The ends were cut back, 7 bases at V and 2 bases at J, with 19 bases in the middle. This CDR3 region has 15 residues. CDR3 region: CAYSWWGGATDTQYF. For the CDR3, the DNA is TGTGCCTACTCCTGGTGGGGTGGGGCCACAGATACGCAGTATTTT.

The genes are TRBV18 and TRBJ1-3; the D gene is possibly TRBD1 (6 bases). V was cut by 8 bases and J by 1 base, with 15 bases left in between. The germline gives CDR1 KGHSH, CDR2 LQKENI. The CDR3 spans 15 residues. DNA for the CDR3: TGTGCCAGCACAACAGGGAAAGTGTCTGGAAACACCATATATTTT. It specifies CASTTGKVSGNTIYF.

The chain uses TRBV5-4 and TRBJ2-7; tentatively, D is TRBD1 (5 bases). With 4 bases removed from V and 3 bases from J, the gap between germline ends came to 8 bases. CDR3 length equals 12 residues. Looked up from germline, CDR1 is SGHNT and CDR2 is YYREEE (reference sequence). The CDR3 reads CASSHDSYEQYF. In nucleotides, the CDR3 is TGTGCCAGCAGCCATGACAGCTACGAGCAGTACTTC.

The chain employs TRBV5-1 and TRBJ2-7; D may be TRBD1 (5 bases). There are 13 residues in the CDR3. The germline V gene encodes CDR1 SGHRS and CDR2 YFSETQ. Trimming stripped 4 bases from V and 3 bases from J, with 11 bases between. CDR3 loop: CASSATVNYEQYF. The CDR3 coding sequence is TGCGCCAGCAGCGCGACAGTGAACTACGAGCAGTACTTC.

The chain has TRBV5-5 and TRBJ2-1; 13 nucleotides align to TRBD2. J was trimmed by 9 bases and V by 4 bases; bases with no gene match: 13. The CDR3 totals 17 residues. Germline values: CDR1 SGHKS, CDR2 YYEKEE (reference sequence). The CDR3 protein is CASSVQLLAGGPSEQFF. The CDR3 DNA sequence: TGTGCCAGCAGCGTTCAACTACTAGCGGGGGGGCCCAGTGAGCAGTTCTTC.

The chain joins TRBV28 to TRBJ2-5, with TRBD1 identical over 8 bases. Germline V gives CDR1 MDHEN, CDR2 SYDVKM. The V segment lost 3 bases and the J segment 0 bases; nucleotides outside the gene matches: 9. This CDR3 contains 17 residues. The CDR3 bases are TGTGCCAGCAGTTTGGAAAACGACAGGGGATACCAAGAGACCCAGTACTTC. It translates to CASSLENDRGYQETQYF. Combining the CDR3 with reference TRBV28 and TRBJ2-5 gives the whole variable domain DVKVTQSSRYLVKRTGEKVFLECVQDMDHENMFWYRQDPGLGLRLIYFSYDVKMKEKGDIPEGYSVSREKKERFSLILESASTNQTSMYLCASSLENDRGYQETQYFGPGTRLLVL.

The chain joins TRBV29-1 to TRBJ2-5; TRBD1 is a possible D gene (5 bases). With 6 bases removed from V and 0 bases from J, the gap between germline ends came to 11 bases. The CDR3 contains 13 residues. The germline V gene encodes CDR1 SQVTM and CDR2 ANQGSEA. The DNA for the CDR3 is TGCAGCGTGCAAAGGGGTTACCAAGAGACCCAGTACTTC. This gives the protein CSVQRGYQETQYF.

The chain has TRBV4-3 and TRBJ1-4, with D possibly being TRBD1 (6 bases). Germline V gene data show CDR1 as LGHNA and CDR2 as YSLEER. The V and J ends lost 0 bases and 8 bases respectively, with 10 bases between them. This CDR3 has 14 residues. CDR3 DNA: TGCGCCAGCAGCCAAGAAACCAGGGGAGAAAAACTGTTTTTT. Translation: CASSQETRGEKLFF.

V is TRBV9 and J is TRBJ2-1; TRBD2 agrees at 7 bases. V was pared by 2 bases and J by 10 bases, with 6 bases of the junction left unmatched. The CDR3 is 13 amino acids. Germline lookup yields CDR1 SGDLS and CDR2 YYNGEE. In nucleotides, the CDR3 is TGTGCCAGCAGCGTCGGCCTAGCGGAGGAGCAGTTCTTC. Encoded protein: CASSVGLAEEQFF.

This clone was found a few times. The rearrangement uses TRBV12-3 or TRBV12-4 and TRBJ2-3; 9 positions agree with TRBD2. The J segment lost 10 bases and the V segment lost 11 bases, leaving 13 bases of the junction unmatched. The CDR3 totals 13 residues. The CDR3 DNA sequence: TGTGCCTCTACCCTAGCGGGAAACACCCCGCAGTATTTT. This codes for CASTLAGNTPQYF.

The chain is built from TRBV4-2 and TRBJ2-1, with D possibly being TRBD2 (6 bases). The germline V gene encodes CDR1 LGHNA and CDR2 YNFKEQ. Trimming removed 0 bases at V and 4 bases at J, with 16 bases between. The length of the CDR3 is 17 residues. CDR3 nucleotide sequence: TGTGCCAGCAGCCAAGATAGGCCAGGGACTTTTTACAATGAGCAGTTCTTC. Amino acid sequence: CASSQDRPGTFYNEQFF.

The J gene is TRBJ2-7, the V gene TRBV15, with D perhaps TRBD2 (6 bases). Trimming stripped 0 bases from V and 5 bases from J, with 17 bases between. The CDR3 length is 16 residues. Germline assignment: CDR1 LNHNV and CDR2 YYDKDF (reference sequence). The CDR3 sequence is CATSRDPGFAGHEQYF. For the CDR3, the DNA is TGTGCCACCAGCAGAGATCCTGGGTTTGCGGGGCACGAGCAGTACTTC.

The chain recombines TRBV5-1 with TRBJ2-7, with TRBD1 identical over 7 bases. J was trimmed by 5 bases and V by 5 bases; bases with no gene match: 7. The CDR3 loop spans 13 amino acids. Germline lookup yields CDR1 SGHRS and CDR2 YFSETQ. CDR3 loop: CASRATGAHEQYF. The CDR3 DNA reads TGCGCCAGCAGGGCAACAGGGGCCCACGAGCAGTACTTC.

V and J are TRBV7-9 and TRBJ1-1; TRBD1 is a possible D gene (6 bases). The CDR3 covers 14 residues. Germline-derived CDR1 and CDR2 are SEHNR and FQNEAQ (reference sequence). The V end was cut by 5 bases, the J end by 0 bases, with 10 bases between. CDR3 sequence reads: CASSPQGLNTEAFF. In DNA form, the CDR3 reads TGTGCCAGCAGCCCCCAGGGGTTGAACACTGAAGCTTTCTTT. Together with reference TRBV7-9 and TRBJ1-1, the CDR3 gives the full variable domain: DTGVSQNPRHKITKRGQNVTFRCDPISEHNRLYWYRQTLGQGPEFLTYFQNEAQLEKSRLLSDRFSAERPKGSFSTLEIQRTEQGDSAMYLCASSPQGLNTEAFFGQGTRLTVV.

The table lists this clone with a count of one. The V call is TRBV7-2, the J call TRBJ2-1, with 9 bases that match TRBD2. The germline CDR1 and CDR2 sequences are SGHTA and FQGNSA. V was pared by 4 bases and J by 0 bases, with 13 bases of the junction left unmatched. CDR3 length equals 19 residues. DNA of the CDR3: TGTGCCAGCAGCTCAAAAAGCGGGGGGTCGAGGAGCTCCTACAATGAGCAGTTCTTC. The encoded protein is CASSSKSGGSRSSYNEQFF. Together with reference TRBV7-2 and TRBJ2-1, the CDR3 gives the full variable domain: GAGVSQSPSNKVTEKGKDVELRCDPISGHTALYWYRQSLGQGLEFLIYFQGNSAPDKSGLPSDRFSAERTGGSVSTLTIQRTQQEDSAVYLCASSSKSGGSRSSYNEQFFGPGTRLTVL.

The chain employs TRBV5-5 and TRBJ1-1, with 7 bases fitting TRBD1. There are 15 residues in the CDR3. CDR1 is SGHKS, CDR2 YYEKEE, per germline (reference sequence). Trimming cost V 3 bases and J 0 bases; bases outside gene matches: 5. The CDR3 loop reads CASSSRTGLNTEAFF. The DNA for the CDR3 is TGTGCCAGCAGCTCCCGGACAGGCCTGAACACTGAAGCTTTCTTT.

The chain carries TRBV9 and TRBJ2-3; a possible D gene is TRBD2 (6 bases). The CDR3 length is 14 residues. Germline loops: CDR1 SGDLS, CDR2 YYNGEE. V lost 4 bases, J lost 6 bases, and 15 bases lay in between. The CDR3 DNA sequence: TGTGCCAGCAGCCCTCGGAGCGGGCTTGATACGCAGTATTTT. This sequence encodes CASSPRSGLDTQYF.